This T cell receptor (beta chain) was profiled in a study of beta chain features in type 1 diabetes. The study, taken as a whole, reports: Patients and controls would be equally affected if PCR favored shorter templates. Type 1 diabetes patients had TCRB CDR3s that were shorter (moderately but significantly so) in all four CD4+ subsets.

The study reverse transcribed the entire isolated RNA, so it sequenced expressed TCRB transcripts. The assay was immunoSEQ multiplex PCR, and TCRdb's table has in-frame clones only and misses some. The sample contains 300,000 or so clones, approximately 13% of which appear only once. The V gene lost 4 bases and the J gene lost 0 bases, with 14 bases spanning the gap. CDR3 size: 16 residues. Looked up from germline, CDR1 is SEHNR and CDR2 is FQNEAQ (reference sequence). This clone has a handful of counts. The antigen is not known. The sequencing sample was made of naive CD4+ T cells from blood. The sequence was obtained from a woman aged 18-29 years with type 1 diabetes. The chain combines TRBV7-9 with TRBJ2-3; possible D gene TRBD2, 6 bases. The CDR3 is CASSWGTGESTDTQYF. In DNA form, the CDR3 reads TGTGCCAGCAGCTGGGGGACTGGCGAAAGCACAGATACGCAGTATTTT. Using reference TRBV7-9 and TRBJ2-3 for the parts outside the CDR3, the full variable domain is DTGVSQNPRHKITKRGQNVTFRCDPISEHNRLYWYRQTLGQGPEFLTYFQNEAQLEKSRLLSDRFSAERPKGSFSTLEIQRTEQGDSAMYLCASSWGTGESTDTQYFGPGTRLTVL.